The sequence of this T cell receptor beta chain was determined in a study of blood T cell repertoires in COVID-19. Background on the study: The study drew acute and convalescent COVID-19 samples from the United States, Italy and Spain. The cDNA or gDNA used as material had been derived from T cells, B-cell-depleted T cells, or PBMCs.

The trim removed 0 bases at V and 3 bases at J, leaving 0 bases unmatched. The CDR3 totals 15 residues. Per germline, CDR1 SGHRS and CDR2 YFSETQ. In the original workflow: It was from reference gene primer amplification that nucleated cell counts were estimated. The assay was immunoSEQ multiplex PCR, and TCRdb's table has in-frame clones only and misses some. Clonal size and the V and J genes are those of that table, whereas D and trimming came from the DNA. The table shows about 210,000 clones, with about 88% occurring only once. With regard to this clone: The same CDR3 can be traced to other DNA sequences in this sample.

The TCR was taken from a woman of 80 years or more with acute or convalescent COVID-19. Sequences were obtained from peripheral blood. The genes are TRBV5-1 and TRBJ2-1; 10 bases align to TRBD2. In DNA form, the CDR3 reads TGCGCCAGCAGCTTGGCTAGCGGGAGCTACAATGAGCAGTTCTTC. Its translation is CASSLASGSYNEQFF.